Shown below are 29 T cell receptor beta chains from a single sample sequenced in a study of blood T cell repertoires in COVID-19. Assay: immunoSEQ multiplex PCR; the TCRdb copy retains only in-frame clones and omits some. This table has 210,000 or so clones, roughly 90% appearing once. The specimen sequenced was peripheral blood. These receptor sequences come from a man aged 35 to 55 with acute or convalescent COVID-19.

This clone was seen just once. The chain is built from TRBV7-2 and TRBJ2-3, with 10 bases aligning to TRBD2. V trimming: 5 bases; J trimming: 2 bases; junction bases outside the gene matches: 7. CDR1 is SGHTA and CDR2 is FQGNSA in the germline V gene. The CDR3 is 16 amino acids. The DNA of the CDR3 is TGTGCCAGCAGCCCCACTAGCGGGGTAATCACAGATACGCAGTATTTT. As protein: CASSPTSGVITDTQYF. Supplemented by reference TRBV7-2 and TRBJ2-3, the full variable domain reads GAGVSQSPSNKVTEKGKDVELRCDPISGHTALYWYRQSLGQGLEFLIYFQGNSAPDKSGLPSDRFSAERTGGSVSTLTIQRTQQEDSAVYLCASSPTSGVITDTQYFGPGTRLTVL.

The chain carries TRBV2 and TRBJ2-7; possible D gene TRBD1, 6 bases. This CDR3 region has 12 residues. V was pared by 5 bases and J by 7 bases, with 12 bases between. CDR1 SNHLY and CDR2 FYNNEI come from the germline V gene. CDR3 in amino acids: CASSSTGQEQYF. The CDR3 bases are TGTGCCAGCAGTAGTACAGGGCAAGAGCAGTACTTC.

This clone was seen just once. The chain joins TRBV29-1 to TRBJ1-2; D ambiguous. CDR3 length: 12 residues. Per the germline V gene, CDR1 is SQVTM and CDR2 is ANQGSEA. V lost 4 bases and J lost 5, with 11 bases in between. The CDR3 spells CSVVAGVYGYTF. CDR3 sequence (DNA): TGCAGCGTTGTAGCCGGAGTTTATGGCTACACCTTC.

The rearrangement links TRBV30 to TRBJ2-1; D unresolved. The CDR3 totals 11 residues. Germline lookup yields CDR1 GTSNPN and CDR2 SVGIG (reference sequence). V was trimmed by 5 bases and J by 8 bases, leaving 10 bases between them. The CDR3 spells CAWLLRDEQFF. The CDR3 nucleotides read TGTGCCTGGCTCTTGCGCGATGAGCAGTTCTTC.

This clone came up a few times. The chain recombines TRBV9 with TRBJ2-1; D might be TRBD2 (5 bases). CDR3 length equals 14 residues. Germline V gene data show CDR1 as SGDLS and CDR2 as YYNGEE. Between the trimmed V and J ends, which lost 4 bases and 4 bases, there was a span of 12 bases. This CDR3 reads CASSPDPGYNEQFF. The CDR3 DNA is TGTGCCAGCAGCCCAGATCCGGGGTACAATGAGCAGTTCTTC.

The chain employs TRBV12-3 or TRBV12-4 and TRBJ1-2, with D uncertain. This CDR3 is built from 13 residues. Trimming took 3 bases from V and 4 from J, leaving 9 bases between them. The CDR3 protein is CASSFLTIYGYTF. The CDR3 DNA reads as TGTGCCAGCAGTTTTCTAACGATCTATGGCTACACCTTC.

This chain uses TRBV19 with TRBJ1-2, with 10 bases matching TRBD1. CDR3 length: 15 amino acids. With 7 bases clipped from V and 1 base from J, the junction kept 6 bases outside the gene matches. The germline gives CDR1 LNHDA, CDR2 SQIVND (reference sequence). The CDR3 DNA reads TGTGCCAGTAATCCAGGACAGGGGGGTAACTATGGCTACACCTTC. Residues: CASNPGQGGNYGYTF. The whole variable domain, remainder taken from reference TRBV19 and TRBJ1-2, is DGGITQSPKYLFRKEGQNVTLSCEQNLNHDAMYWYRQDPGQGLRLIYYSQIVNDFQKGDIAEGYSVSREKKESFPLTVTSAQKNPTAFYLCASNPGQGGNYGYTFGSGTRLTVV.

The V gene is TRBV5-1, the J gene TRBJ2-7; D unresolved. Germline CDR1 and CDR2: SGHRS and YFSETQ. Trimming cost V 0 bases and J 5 bases, with 9 bases left between them. This CDR3 is 13 amino acids long. The CDR3 bases are TGCGCCAGCAGCTTGGGACTCTGGGACGAGCAGTACTTC. Translated: CASSLGLWDEQYF.

This chain links TRBV12-3 or TRBV12-4 with TRBJ1-2, with 8 bases matching TRBD1. V was clipped by 3 bases and J by 8 bases; unmatched bases: 5. The CDR3 covers 13 residues. CDR3 DNA: TGTGCCAGCAGTTTGGGCCAGGGGGCGGGCTACACCTTC. Translation: CASSLGQGAGYTF.

The gene calls are TRBV18 and TRBJ2-7; 8 bases are a match to TRBD1. Germline trimming cut 6 bases from V and 7 bases from J; bases unmatched to any gene: 20. Germline V gives CDR1 KGHSH, CDR2 LQKENI. The CDR3 has 17 amino acids. The DNA for the CDR3 is TGTGCCAGCTCGCCCTCTACCATCCGGACAGGGATGCGGGAGCAGTACTTC. Its protein is CASSPSTIRTGMREQYF.

The V and J genes are TRBV11-2 and TRBJ2-7, with TRBD1 as a possible D gene (6 bases). In germline, CDR1 is SGHAT, CDR2 FQNNGV. The CDR3 has 13 residues. Trimming took off 5 bases at V and 5 bases at J, with 13 bases between the two ends. The CDR3 coding sequence is TGTGCCAGCAGCATTAGGACAGCCGACGAGCAGTACTTC. This sequence encodes CASSIRTADEQYF.

CDR3 protein: CASSKGPQETQYF. The CDR3 coding sequence is TGCGCCAGCAGTAAGGGGCCCCAAGAGACCCAGTACTTC. The rearrangement links TRBV5-1 to TRBJ2-5; tentatively, D is TRBD1 (5 bases). This CDR3 has 13 amino acids. In germline, CDR1 is SGHRS, CDR2 YFSETQ. The V gene lost 5 bases and the J gene lost 1 base, with 9 bases spanning the gap.

The CDR3: CASSMVGQGYGYTF. The DNA of the CDR3 is TGTGCCAGTAGTATGGTGGGACAAGGCTATGGCTACACCTTC. The rearrangement joins TRBV19 to TRBJ1-2, with D possibly being TRBD1 (6 bases). The CDR3 is made up of 14 amino acids. V lost 3 bases, J lost 4 bases, and 12 bases lay in between. CDR1 is LNHDA, CDR2 SQIVND, per germline (reference sequence). Filled out from reference TRBV19 and TRBJ1-2, the complete variable domain reads DGGITQSPKYLFRKEGQNVTLSCEQNLNHDAMYWYRQDPGQGLRLIYYSQIVNDFQKGDIAEGYSVSREKKESFPLTVTSAQKNPTAFYLCASSMVGQGYGYTFGSGTRLTVV.

This clone showed up just a few times. The V call is TRBV7-2, the J call TRBJ2-6; TRBD2 matches 8 bases. Germline trimming cut 6 bases from V and 0 bases from J; bases unmatched to any gene: 7. CDR3 length: 17 residues. Germline CDR1 reads SGHTA; CDR2 reads FQGNSA. The CDR3 coding sequence is TGTGCCAGCAGTTTTAGCGGGGTCATCTCTGGGGCCAACGTCCTGACTTTC. The encoded protein is CASSFSGVISGANVLTF.

The V and J genes are TRBV11-2 and TRBJ1-2; the D is unclear. V was pared by 0 bases and J by 8 bases, with 19 bases between. Germline CDR1 SGHAT, CDR2 FQNNGV. CDR3 length: 16 amino acids. The DNA of the CDR3 is TGTGCCAGCAGCTTAGAACCGGACCGGATGGGAGAAGGCTACACCTTC. Its translation: CASSLEPDRMGEGYTF.

The gene calls are TRBV30 and TRBJ2-2, with D maybe TRBD2 (6 bases). The germline gives CDR1 GTSNPN, CDR2 SVGIG (reference sequence). V gave up 0 bases and J gave up 1 base, with 12 bases separating them. The CDR3 has 16 amino acids. CDR3 DNA: TGTGCCTGGAGTGTACGGAGGGGTGTGAACACCGGGGAGCTGTTTTTT. This encodes CAWSVRRGVNTGELFF.

The chain joins TRBV7-2 to TRBJ2-2, with a weak D call TRBD1 (6 bases). The germline V and J ends were trimmed by 5 bases and 4 bases, with 11 bases remaining between them. The CDR3 consists of 14 residues. CDR1 and CDR2 (germline): SGHTA, FQGNSA. The CDR3 bases are TGTGCCAGCAGCGTAACAGGGACCACCGGGGAGCTGTTTTTT. This translates into CASSVTGTTGELFF.

The chain employs TRBV2 and TRBJ2-7; 10 bases are shared with TRBD1. The V and J ends lost 10 bases and 4 bases, in that order; junction bases with no gene match: 13. This CDR3 has 15 residues. Looked up from germline, CDR1 is SNHLY and CDR2 is FYNNEI. The CDR3 spells CANRRTGTGVYEQYF. The CDR3 coding sequence is TGTGCCAACAGAAGGACAGGGACAGGGGTTTACGAGCAGTACTTC. The whole variable domain, remainder taken from reference TRBV2 and TRBJ2-7, is EPEVTQTPSHQVTQMGQEVILRCVPISNHLYFYWYRQILGQKVEFLVSFYNNEISEKSEIFDDQFSVERPDGSNFTLKIRSTKLEDSAMYFCANRRTGTGVYEQYFGPGTRLTVT.

This chain connects TRBV3-1 (or the pseudogene TRBV3-2) to TRBJ2-7; 9 nucleotides match TRBD2. Germline CDR1 and CDR2: LGHDT and YNNKEL (reference sequence). CDR3 length: 16 amino acids. Trimming cost V 0 bases and J 6 bases; bases outside gene matches: 9. CDR3 protein: CASSQEAGGPEREQYF. The CDR3 DNA reads TGTGCCAGCAGCCAAGAAGCGGGGGGCCCCGAACGCGAGCAGTACTTC.

This chain links TRBV27 with TRBJ1-2; perhaps TRBD1 as D (5 bases). The CDR3 is 13 residues long. Germline V CDR1 and CDR2: MNHEY, SMNVEV (reference sequence). Trimming left V 5 bases short and J 4 bases short, with 11 bases between. The CDR3 DNA follows: TGTGCCAGCAGTCCGGGGGGAGGCTATGGCTACACCTTC. This translates into CASSPGGGYGYTF.

V is TRBV6-5 and J is TRBJ1-2; 8 positions agree with TRBD1. The CDR3 covers 14 residues. Germline V gene data show CDR1 as MNHEY and CDR2 as SVGAGI. With 5 bases clipped from V and 4 bases from J, the junction kept 6 bases outside the gene matches. Written as DNA, the CDR3 is TGTGCCAGCAGTCTAGGACAGGGCGCCTATGGCTACACCTTC. Protein product: CASSLGQGAYGYTF.

The V gene is TRBV5-4, the J gene TRBJ1-6; possible D gene TRBD1, 6 bases. This CDR3 has 16 residues. V lost 4 bases, J lost 10 bases, and 21 bases lay in between. CDR1 is SGHNT and CDR2 is YYREEE in the germline V gene (reference sequence). The CDR3 spells CASSRSPRDTISPLHF. CDR3 coding DNA: TGTGCCAGCAGCCGTAGCCCCCGGGACACAATCTCACCCCTCCACTTT. Looking up the rest from reference TRBV5-4 and TRBJ1-6 gives the full variable domain: ETGVTQSPTHLIKTRGQQVTLRCSSQSGHNTVSWYQQALGQGPQFIFQYYREEENGRGNFPPRFSGLQFPNYSSELNVNALELDDSALYLCASSRSPRDTISPLHFGNGTRLTVT.

V and J are TRBV9 and TRBJ2-2; 8 positions match TRBD2. The ends lost 0 bases at V and 2 bases at J; junction bases unmatched: 9. Germline CDR1 reads SGDLS; CDR2 reads YYNGEE. This CDR3 contains 18 residues. The CDR3 region has the DNA TGTGCCAGCAGCGTAGAAGGAAGCGGGGGCCCAAACACCGGGGAGCTGTTTTTT. It codes for CASSVEGSGGPNTGELFF. Full variable domain (rest looked up from reference TRBV9 and TRBJ2-2): DSGVTQTPKHLITATGQRVTLRCSPRSGDLSVYWYQQSLDQGLQFLIQYYNGEERAKGNILERFSAQQFPDLHSELNLSSLELGDSALYFCASSVEGSGGPNTGELFFGEGSRLTVL.

The CDR3, as DNA: TGTGCCAGCAGTTACGCAGGGGGGCAGGATGAGCAGTTCTTC. It codes for CASSYAGGQDEQFF. The genes are TRBV6-6 and TRBJ2-1; TRBD1 is a possible D gene (7 bases). Germline V CDR1 and CDR2: MNHNY, SVGAGI (reference sequence). The V end was cut by 2 bases, the J end by 8 bases, with 13 bases between. CDR3 length: 14 amino acids.

The chain links TRBV18 to TRBJ1-2; 7 positions agree with TRBD1. Germline values: CDR1 KGHSH, CDR2 LQKENI. This CDR3 has 17 residues. After removal of 4 bases from V and 6 bases from J, the junction contained 17 bases not matched to a gene. The CDR3 spells CASSLLDRAPSVDGYTF. Here the CDR3 DNA reads TGTGCCAGCTCACTACTCGACAGGGCGCCGTCTGTTGATGGCTACACCTTC.

This clone was seen a handful of times. For the CDR3, the DNA is TGCGCCAGCAGTGAGCCGACTAGGGCTTATTCCTACGAGCAGTACTTC. It encodes CASSEPTRAYSYEQYF. V gene TRBV10-2 combines with J gene TRBJ2-7; a possible D gene is TRBD2 (6 bases). V shed 2 bases and J shed 1 base, with 15 bases lying between them. This CDR3 contains 16 residues. Germline CDR1 is WSHSY and CDR2 is SAAADI.

The chain uses TRBV5-8 and TRBJ1-2; a weak D match, TRBD1 (6 bases). V lost 7 bases and J lost 6, with 16 bases in between. The CDR3 totals 13 residues. The germline V gene encodes CDR1 SGHTS and CDR2 YDEGEE. The CDR3 reads CASLHRGGNGYTF. DNA for the CDR3: TGTGCCAGCCTCCACAGAGGGGGTAATGGCTACACCTTC.

V usage is TRBV19 and J usage is TRBJ2-5, with TRBD1 matching 8 bases. The V segment lost 7 bases and the J segment 5 bases; nucleotides outside the gene matches: 12. The CDR3 totals 15 residues. The germline gives CDR1 LNHDA, CDR2 SQIVND (reference sequence). The CDR3: CASTPTGARGETQYF. The CDR3 DNA sequence: TGTGCCAGTACCCCGACAGGGGCCAGGGGTGAGACCCAGTACTTC.

This rearrangement joins TRBV11-3 to TRBJ2-5, with a tentative D call TRBD2 (7 bases). Germline values: CDR1 SGHNT, CDR2 YENEEA. This CDR3 has 16 amino acids. V lost 4 bases and J lost 4, with 19 bases in between. CDR3 sequence reads: CASSSSGGGGPETQYF. For the CDR3, the DNA is TGTGCCAGCAGCTCGAGCGGTGGCGGGGGCCCAGAGACCCAGTACTTC.